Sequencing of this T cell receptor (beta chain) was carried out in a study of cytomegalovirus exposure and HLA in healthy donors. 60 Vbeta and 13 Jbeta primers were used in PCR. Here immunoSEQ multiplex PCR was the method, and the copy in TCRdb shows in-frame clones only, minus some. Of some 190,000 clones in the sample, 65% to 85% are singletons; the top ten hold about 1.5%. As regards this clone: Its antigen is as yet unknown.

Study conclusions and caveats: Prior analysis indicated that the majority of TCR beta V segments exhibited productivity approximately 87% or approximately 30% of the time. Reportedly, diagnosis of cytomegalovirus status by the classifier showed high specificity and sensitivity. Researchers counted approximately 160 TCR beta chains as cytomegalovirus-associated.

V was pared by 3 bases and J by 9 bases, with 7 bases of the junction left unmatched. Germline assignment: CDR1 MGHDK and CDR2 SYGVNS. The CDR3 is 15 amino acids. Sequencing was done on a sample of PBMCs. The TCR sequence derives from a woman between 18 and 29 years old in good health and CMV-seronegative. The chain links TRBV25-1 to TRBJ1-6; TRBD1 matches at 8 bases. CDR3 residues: CASSDSDRGPSPLHF. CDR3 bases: TGTGCCAGCAGTGATTCAGACAGGGGACCTTCACCCCTCCACTTT. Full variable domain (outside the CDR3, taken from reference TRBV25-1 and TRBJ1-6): EADIYQTPRYLVIGTGKKITLECSQTMGHDKMYWYQQDPGMELHLIHYSYGVNSTEKGDLSSESTVSRIRTEHFPLTLESARPSHTSQYLCASSDSDRGPSPLHFGNGTRLTVT.